The 18 T cell receptor beta chains presented below share a single source sample, sequenced in a study of spatial heterogeneity in lung cancer. A single record per CDR3 protein comes from TCRdb applying MiXCR to the 5' RACE reads. Seen here are nearly 95,000 distinct CDR3 sequences, around 19% observed once, and the top ten hold around a fifth. Time point given: blood at routine non-recurrence follow-up after resection. Sample: PBMCs, taken at follow-up. The receptors were sampled from a male donor with early-stage non-small cell lung cancer.

The rearrangement uses TRBV7-2 and TRBJ2-1; no firm D call. V was trimmed by 5 bases and J by 9 bases, leaving 11 bases between them. This CDR3 has 12 residues. Germline V gene lookup returns CDR1 SGHTA and CDR2 FQGNSA. CDR3 loop: CASSLTSREQFF. The CDR3 nucleotides read TGTGCCAGCAGCCTCACGTCACGTGAGCAGTTCTTC.

This clonotype was seen ten or more times. Mismatch with germline at one junction end may stem from a read error. The chain links TRBV4-1 to TRBJ1-1; D unclear. The CDR3 loop spans 15 amino acids. Germline-derived CDR1 and CDR2 are MGHRA and YSYEKL. The CDR3 DNA reads TGCGCCAGCAGCCAAGTAGCCTCCGCGAACACTGAAGCTCTCTTT. Its protein product is CASSQVASANTEALF.

This clonotype was counted between two and nine times. The V call is TRBV5-5, the J call TRBJ1-1; D not resolved. Germline V lookup: CDR1 SGHKS, CDR2 YYEKEE (reference sequence). There are 13 residues in the CDR3. Trimming stripped 0 bases from V and 7 bases from J, with 10 bases between. In DNA, the CDR3 is TGTGCCAGCAGCTTGGGTCAGGCCTTTGAAGCTTTCTTT. Translated, it gives CASSLGQAFEAFF.

This chain uses TRBV7-9 with TRBJ2-5; D may be TRBD1 (6 bases). V lost 6 bases and J 3 bases, leaving 14 bases between the germline ends. The CDR3 runs 14 residues. Germline CDR1 reads SEHNR; CDR2 reads FQNEAQ (reference sequence). The CDR3 is CASRRGGSEETQYF. CDR3 in DNA: TGTGCCAGCAGGCGAGGGGGTAGCGAAGAGACCCAGTACTTC. The entire variable domain, with the rest obtained from reference TRBV7-9 and TRBJ2-5, is as follows: DTGVSQNPRHKITKRGQNVTFRCDPISEHNRLYWYRQTLGQGPEFLTYFQNEAQLEKSRLLSDRFSAERPKGSFSTLEIQRTEQGDSAMYLCASRRGGSEETQYFGPGTRLLVL.

Many counts were recorded for this clonotype. This chain joins TRBV19 and TRBJ2-1, with a tentative D call TRBD1 (5 bases). Trimming took off 1 base at V and 0 bases at J, with 10 bases between the two ends. The CDR3 has 16 residues. In germline, CDR1 is LNHDA, CDR2 SQIVND (reference sequence). The CDR3 nucleotides read TGTGCCAGTAGTATAGGGGGCGGAAGCTCCTACAATGAGCAGTTCTTC. This codes for CASSIGGGSSYNEQFF.

On this clonotype: The junction shows a germline mismatch at one end, possibly a read error. The genes are TRBV10-3 and TRBJ2-7, with TRBD2 matching 10 bases. This CDR3 comprises 16 residues. CDR1 and CDR2 from the germline V gene are ENHRY and SYGVKD. Here the CDR3 DNA reads TGTGCAATCAGTGAGTCTGGGACTAGCGCTGCCTACGAGCAGTACTTC. Translation gives CAISESGTSAAYEQYF.

This sequence joins TRBV7-8 and TRBJ1-1; 8 bases fit TRBD1. The germline V gene has CDR1 SGHVS and CDR2 FQNEAQ. Germline trimming cut 5 bases from V and 0 bases from J; bases unmatched to any gene: 5. The CDR3 has 15 residues. CDR3 DNA: TGTGCCAGCAGCCGTGACAGGGGAATGAACACTGAAGCTTTCTTT. Protein: CASSRDRGMNTEAFF.

This clonotype is labeled as large (0.1 to 1%). A read error may produce the germline difference seen at one junction end. The chain uses TRBV27 and TRBJ1-6; D ambiguous. Germline V gene lookup returns CDR1 MNHEY and CDR2 SMNVEV (reference sequence). The CDR3 spans 15 residues. The CDR3, as DNA: TGTGCCAGCAGTATCGGCCCCGCCTTTAATACACCCCTCCACTTT. Encoded protein: CASSIGPAFNTPLHF.

The rearrangement links TRBV14 to TRBJ2-3, with TRBD1 matching over 8 bases. CDR1 is SGHDN and CDR2 is FVKESK in the germline V gene. The V and J ends lost 10 bases and 2 bases, in that order; junction bases with no gene match: 8. The CDR3 is made up of 14 amino acids. CDR3 region: CATSADRVTDTQYF. CDR3 bases: TGTGCCACCTCAGCGGACAGGGTCACAGATACGCAGTATTTT.

This clonotype has a handful of counts. This chain uses TRBV5-6 with TRBJ2-1; 9 nucleotides line up with TRBD1. Germline V gives CDR1 SGHDT, CDR2 YYEEEE. Trimming took 1 base from V and 6 from J; bases not matched to a gene: 11. CDR3 length: 17 amino acids. CDR3 nucleotide sequence: TGTGCCAGCAGCTTGATCACGGGACAGGGTGTATTCAATGAGCAGTTCTTC. Its protein product is CASSLITGQGVFNEQFF.

The V and J genes are TRBV7-9 and TRBJ2-2; TRBD1 might be the D (5 bases). The CDR3 has 13 residues. Trimming removed 6 bases at V and 7 bases at J, with 12 bases between. Germline CDR1 reads SEHNR; CDR2 reads FQNEAQ (reference sequence). Here the CDR3 reads CASRPAGFGELFF. CDR3 coding DNA: TGTGCCAGCAGGCCCGCAGGGTTCGGGGAGCTGTTTTTT. Complete variable domain (other parts from reference TRBV7-9 and TRBJ2-2): DTGVSQNPRHKITKRGQNVTFRCDPISEHNRLYWYRQTLGQGPEFLTYFQNEAQLEKSRLLSDRFSAERPKGSFSTLEIQRTEQGDSAMYLCASRPAGFGELFFGEGSRLTVL.

This clonotype turned up a few times. V gene TRBV4-1 combines with J gene TRBJ1-2, with D possibly TRBD1 on 6 matching bases. Germline assignment: CDR1 MGHRA and CDR2 YSYEKL. V lost 4 bases and J lost 0, with 24 bases in between. This CDR3 spans 19 amino acids. The CDR3: CASSPLPLRDRPTNYGYTF. CDR3 nucleotide sequence: TGCGCCAGCAGCCCCCTCCCATTGAGAGACAGGCCAACTAACTATGGCTACACCTTC.

This clonotype was seen only a few times. The chain recombines TRBV19 with TRBJ2-1; the D is unclear. The length of the CDR3 is 15 residues. Germline values: CDR1 LNHDA, CDR2 SQIVND (reference sequence). Trimming left V 4 bases short and J 3 bases short, with 13 bases between. The CDR3 DNA sequence: TGTGCCAGTAGTACCCCCCGCGTCCGCTACAATGAGCAGTTCTTC. This translates into CASSTPRVRYNEQFF. The full variable domain, its missing parts supplied by reference TRBV19 and TRBJ2-1, is DGGITQSPKYLFRKEGQNVTLSCEQNLNHDAMYWYRQDPGQGLRLIYYSQIVNDFQKGDIAEGYSVSREKKESFPLTVTSAQKNPTAFYLCASSTPRVRYNEQFFGPGTRLTVL.

The chain has TRBV20-1 and TRBJ2-4, with D perhaps TRBD1 or TRBD2 (5 bases each). V lost 1 base to trimming and J lost 7 bases, with 11 bases between them. This CDR3 region has 13 residues. CDR1 is DFQATT and CDR2 is SNEGSKA in the germline V gene (reference sequence). The DNA for the CDR3 is TGCAGTGCTAGAGGATTCTGGGGGAACATTCAGTACTTC. It yields the protein CSARGFWGNIQYF.

The chain joins TRBV19 to TRBJ2-1, with 10 bases fitting TRBD2. Germline lookup yields CDR1 LNHDA and CDR2 SQIVND (reference sequence). J lost 8 bases, V lost 6 bases, and 13 bases had no gene match. The CDR3 sequence is 16 residues long. The CDR3 bases are TGTGCCAGTAGCATATCGCCTAGCGGGAGTGCGTATGAGCAGTTCTTC. It yields the protein CASSISPSGSAYEQFF.

This clonotype has a handful of counts. The chain employs TRBV30 and TRBJ2-7; TRBD1 matches 11 bases. J lost 3 bases, V lost 3 bases, and 4 bases had no gene match. CDR1 is GTSNPN and CDR2 is SVGIG in the germline V gene (reference sequence). The CDR3 consists of 14 residues. The chain's CDR3 is CAWSPGQGVYEQYF. CDR3 DNA: TGTGCCTGGAGCCCGGGACAGGGGGTCTACGAGCAGTACTTC.

This clonotype has ten or more counts. This chain connects TRBV6-6 to TRBJ2-7, with D unclear. CDR3 length equals 13 residues. Germline V lookup: CDR1 MNHNY, CDR2 SVGAGI (reference sequence). Trimming pared 6 bases from V and 2 bases from J, leaving 11 bases between. Written as DNA, the CDR3 is TGTGCCAGCAGCCCCCGGCCAGCCTACGAGCAGTACTTC. It translates to CASSPRPAYEQYF.

V gene TRBV12-3 or TRBV12-4 combines with J gene TRBJ2-2; D unresolved. The CDR3 is 8 amino acids. Trimming left V 7 bases short and J 15 bases short, with 6 bases between. CDR3 amino acids: CASTTLFF. The CDR3 bases are TGTGCCAGCACCACGTTGTTTTTT.